These 2 T cell receptor beta chains were all obtained from the same sample, sequenced in a study of OX40 agonist ivuxolimab in advanced cancers. Clones were sequenced by immunoSEQ multiplex PCR, and TCRdb holds only the in-frame ones, with some missing. The data contain about 55,000 clones, 77% of them singletons. Here the sequenced sample was CD4+ or CD8+ T cells sorted from blood, taken in a trial of the OX40 agonist ivuxolimab. The origin of the receptors is an adult with an advanced solid tumor such as melanoma, head and neck, liver or kidney cancer.

This rearrangement joins TRBV10-2 to TRBJ1-1; 11 bases align to TRBD1. The germline V gene has CDR1 WSHSY and CDR2 SAAADI. Losses at the gene ends were 7 bases for V and 4 bases for J; bases not matched to a gene: 5. The CDR3 consists of 14 residues. The CDR3 sequence is CASTLGQGATEAFF. In DNA form, the CDR3 reads TGCGCCAGCACCTTAGGACAGGGGGCCACTGAAGCTTTCTTT.

The rearrangement uses TRBV28 and TRBJ1-5; D unresolved. The V end lost 6 bases, the J end lost 6 bases, and 12 bases lay between the germline ends. Germline CDR1 MDHEN, CDR2 SYDVKM. The CDR3 has 13 residues. The CDR3 DNA reads as TGTGCCAGCAGCCCGGGTTGGCGTCAGCCCCAGCATTTT. Translation gives CASSPGWRQPQHF.